The next 8 T cell receptor beta chains were all read from a single sample in a study of blood T cell repertoires in COVID-19. Method: immunoSEQ multiplex PCR; TCRdb's copy keeps in-frame clones and lacks some. The repertoire holds about 170,000 clones, with approximately 84% as singletons. Sequenced input: peripheral blood. The receptors derive from a man aged 18 to 29 with active or convalescent COVID-19.

This chain joins TRBV12-3 or TRBV12-4 and TRBJ2-3; D is perhaps TRBD1 (5 bases). The CDR3 has 12 amino acids. Trimming stripped 7 bases from V and 5 bases from J, with 10 bases between. CDR3 sequence (DNA): TGTGCCAGCACCGTAGGGGAAGATACGCAGTATTTT. Amino acid sequence: CASTVGEDTQYF.

The chain links TRBV6-5 to TRBJ1-3; D uncertain. The V end lost 9 bases, the J end lost 3 bases, and 12 bases lay between the germline ends. The CDR3 contains 13 residues. Germline CDR1 and CDR2: MNHEY and SVGAGI. In DNA form, the CDR3 reads TGTGCCAGTACTTACAGCAATGGAAACACCATATATTTT. This codes for CASTYSNGNTIYF.

The chain recombines TRBV5-1 with TRBJ2-2; TRBD1 might be the D (5 bases). This CDR3 has 19 amino acids. V lost 4 bases, J lost 4 bases, and 26 bases lay in between. The germline gives CDR1 SGHRS, CDR2 YFSETQ. The DNA for the CDR3 is TGCGCCAGCAGCCTACTACCCGCTTCAGGGTTACGGCCCACCGGGGAGCTGTTTTTT. It yields the protein CASSLLPASGLRPTGELFF.

This chain links TRBV12-3 or TRBV12-4 with TRBJ2-2; 7 positions match TRBD2. The V gene end was trimmed by 5 bases and the J gene end by 5 bases; junction bases not matched to a gene: 2. This CDR3 comprises 13 residues. This CDR3 is CASSREETGELFF. The CDR3 DNA is TGTGCCAGCAGTCGGGAGGAAACCGGGGAGCTGTTTTTT.

V is TRBV7-2 and J is TRBJ2-4; 8 nucleotides line up with TRBD1. Trimming cost V 3 bases and J 0 bases; bases outside gene matches: 7. Looked up from germline, CDR1 is SGHTA and CDR2 is FQGNSA. The CDR3 runs 17 residues. The CDR3 DNA reads TGTGCCAGCAGCTTTTACCAGGGGGCGTTAGCCAAAAACATTCAGTACTTC. Translating it yields CASSFYQGALAKNIQYF.

A few counts support this clone. The chain combines TRBV7-2 with TRBJ2-3; 9 bases are a match to TRBD2. V gave up 0 bases and J gave up 2 bases; unmatched junction bases: 6. The CDR3 runs to 17 residues. Germline V gene sequence: CDR1 SGHTA, CDR2 FQGNSA. CDR3 residues: CASSLAGGGATTDTQYF. DNA of the CDR3: TGTGCCAGCAGCTTAGCCGGCGGGGGGGCTACCACAGATACGCAGTATTTT.

CDR3 coding DNA: TGTGCCAGTACCCTGGACAAGGACCACAATGAAGCTTTCTTT. It codes for CASTLDKDHNEAFF. The chain joins TRBV19 to TRBJ1-1; D may be TRBD1 (5 bases). In germline, CDR1 is LNHDA, CDR2 SQIVND (reference sequence). Between the trimmed V and J ends, which lost 7 bases and 7 bases, there was a span of 19 bases. This CDR3 spans 14 amino acids.

The rearrangement links TRBV12-5 to TRBJ2-3; D is ambiguous. Deletions cut 5 bases from V and 7 bases from J, with 10 bases between. Per the germline V gene, CDR1 is LGHNT and CDR2 is FRNRAP. The CDR3 has 12 residues. The CDR3 DNA reads TGTGCTAGTGGTGACCAGCGATATACGCAGTATTTT. It yields the protein CASGDQRYTQYF.